The 5 T cell receptor beta chains below were found in one sample sequenced in a study of breast tumors, draining lymph nodes, adjacent tissues. TCRdb reprocessed the multiplex PCR reads with MiXCR, giving one entry per CDR3 protein. The sample contains 15,000 to 16,000 distinct CDR3 sequences, around 49% of which appear only once. The source material was tumor-adjacent breast tissue. The receptors here all came from a female donor with breast cancer. Some clones in this sample may be carry-over from other donors' samples.

By sample share, this clonotype is medium-sized. The chain is built from TRBV10-1 and TRBJ2-7; D unclear. V shed 2 bases and J shed 5 bases, with 10 bases lying between them. Germline V gives CDR1 WNHNN, CDR2 SYGVQD (reference sequence). This CDR3 is built from 13 residues. The CDR3 DNA sequence: TGCGCCAGCAGTGAGGGGATTTGGGACGAGCAGTACTTC. Amino acid sequence: CASSEGIWDEQYF.

This clonotype came up many times. The CDR3 DNA follows: TGTGCCAGCTCACCGGGACAGGGTTGGGATACGCAGTATTTT. Amino acid sequence: CASSPGQGWDTQYF. V usage is TRBV18 and J usage is TRBJ2-3, with 9 bases aligning to TRBD1. The germline gives CDR1 KGHSH, CDR2 LQKENI. V trimming: 3 bases; J trimming: 6 bases; junction bases outside the gene matches: 4. The length of the CDR3 is 14 residues.

This clonotype was recorded many times. The chain joins TRBV2 to TRBJ2-1; TRBD2 aligns across 14 bases. This CDR3 has 15 amino acids. Germline V CDR1 and CDR2: SNHLY, FYNNEI. Trimming took 6 bases from V and 8 from J; bases not matched to a gene: 6. CDR3 nucleotide sequence: TGTGCCAGCAGGAGACTAGCGGGGGGGGGCGATGAGCAGTTCTTC. It encodes CASRRLAGGGDEQFF.

The chain uses TRBV5-6 and TRBJ1-4; 7 nucleotides align to TRBD1. There are 16 residues in the CDR3. CDR1 SGHDT and CDR2 YYEEEE come from the germline V gene. With V trimmed by 2 bases and J by 0 bases, 4 bases remained unmatched. The CDR3 DNA sequence: TGTGCCAGCAGCTTTACAGGGGCTGCAACTAATGAAAAACTGTTTTTT. It yields the protein CASSFTGAATNEKLFF. Variable domain in full (rest from reference TRBV5-6 and TRBJ1-4): DAGVTQSPTHLIKTRGQQVTLRCSPKSGHDTVSWYQQALGQGPQFIFQYYEEEERQRGNFPDRFSGHQFPNYSSELNVNALLLGDSALYLCASSFTGAATNEKLFFGSGTQLSVL.

Within the sample, this clonotype is medium-sized (0.01 to 0.1%). The genes are TRBV19 and TRBJ1-2, with TRBD1 matching 7 bases. There are 17 residues in the CDR3. V shed 5 bases, J shed 4 bases, and the junction held 16 bases outside the gene matches. Germline assignment: CDR1 LNHDA and CDR2 SQIVND (reference sequence). CDR3 DNA sequence: TGTGCCAGTAGTGCACCGGGACAGAGGCACTTCGGCTATGGCTACACCTTC. Encoded protein: CASSAPGQRHFGYGYTF.